This is a list of T cell receptor beta chains from one sample in a study of blood T cell repertoires in COVID-19. Method: immunoSEQ multiplex PCR; TCRdb's copy keeps in-frame clones and lacks some. The sample shows hundreds of thousands of clones, 80% to 85% of them seen only once. Sample: peripheral blood. Receptors originate from an elderly woman with active or convalescent COVID-19. Both conserved end residues are part of each CDR3. D genes are given only for firm matches. Clone size, where shown, is once, few, many, or a class for clones that have expanded.

D,V,size,J,DNA,CDR3
NA,TRBV6-2/TRBV6-3,NA,TRBJ2-1,TGTGCCAGCAGTTACGCGGGGGCATCCTACAATGAGCAGTTCTTC,CASSYAGASYNEQFF
NA,TRBV3-1/TRBV3-2,few,TRBJ1-5,TGTGCCAGCAGCCAAGACAGGGCTCAGCCCCAGCATTTT,CASSQDRAQPQHF
TRBD2,TRBV9,once,TRBJ2-7,TGTGCCAGCAGCGGGAGCGGGGGAGGCGAGCAGTACTTC,CASSGSGGGEQYF
TRBD1,TRBV2,NA,TRBJ2-7,TGTGCCAGCATCGGGGACAGCCACGAGCAGTACTTC,CASIGDSHEQYF
TRBD2,TRBV3-1/TRBV3-2,few,TRBJ2-3,TGTGCCAGCAGGGCTAGCGGGGGGTCGGGAGATACGCAGTATTTT,CASRASGGSGDTQYF
NA,TRBV5-6,NA,TRBJ2-1,TGTGCCAGCAGCTTGTTGGTTCGGGAGCAGTTCTTC,CASSLLVREQFF
NA,TRBV18,few,TRBJ1-5,TGTGCCAGCTCACCCCCGCAGGCGGGGGGTCAGCCCCAGCATTTT,CASSPPQAGGQPQHF
TRBD2,TRBV15,NA,TRBJ2-1,TGTGCCACCAGCAGAGATGTCAGGGACGGGACTAGTGTTTTTGAGCAGTTCTTC,CATSRDVRDGTSVFEQFF
NA,TRBV19,once,TRBJ1-4,TGTGCCAGTAGTTTCGACAGGTGGAATGAAAAACTGTTTTTT,CASSFDRWNEKLFF
NA,TRBV7-2,NA,TRBJ1-2,TGTGCCAGCAGCTTAAGGGGCCTAAACTATGGCTACACCTTC,CASSLRGLNYGYTF
NA,TRBV7-2,few,TRBJ2-2,TGTGCCAGCAGCTTAGGGACTCCTGCGGGGGAGCTGTTTTTT,CASSLGTPAGELFF
TRBD2,TRBV12-5,NA,TRBJ2-1,TGTGCTAGTGTCCCTAGCGGATCCTACAATGAGCAGTTCTTC,CASVPSGSYNEQFF
NA,TRBV7-2,NA,TRBJ1-4,TGTGCCAGCGCCGGCGGGGCGGAAAAAAAACTGTTTTTT,CASAGGAEKKLFF
NA,TRBV19,NA,TRBJ2-1,TGTGCCAGTGGCCCCGGCCCCCTAAACGCGGTCTTC,CASGPGPLNAVF
NA,TRBV6-2/TRBV6-3,NA,TRBJ1-2,TGTGCCAGCAGTGGACTACAGGTTTTCTATGGCTACACCTTC,CASSGLQVFYGYTF
TRBD2,TRBV27,NA,TRBJ2-3,TGTGCCAGCAGTTTAAAGGAGGTTGGGCTAGCGGGGTCAGATACGCAGTATTTT,CASSLKEVGLAGSDTQYF
NA,TRBV5-1,NA,TRBJ2-2,TGCGCCAGCAGCTTGGACAGCAACACCGGGGAGCTGTTTTTT,CASSLDSNTGELFF
NA,TRBV7-2,NA,TRBJ2-7,TGTGCCAGCAGCTGGAGGGGTCCGAGTCTAACTTCTTCCGAGCAGTACTTC,CASSWRGPSLTSSEQYF
NA,TRBV24-1,NA,TRBJ2-5,TGTGCCACCAGTGATCCTCGACAGTTTCAAGAGACCCAGTACTTC,CATSDPRQFQETQYF
NA,TRBV5-5,NA,TRBJ2-1,TGTGCCAGCAGCTTAAATGTGGGAGGTGGGGATGAGCAGTTCTTC,CASSLNVGGGDEQFF
NA,TRBV6-5,NA,TRBJ2-7,TGTGCCAGCCGGGCAGGGCTCTACGAGCAGTACTTC,CASRAGLYEQYF
NA,TRBV30,NA,TRBJ2-7,TGTGCCTGGAGTACTGCGGGGGAGCAGTACTTC,CAWSTAGEQYF
NA,TRBV6-2/TRBV6-3,NA,TRBJ2-1,TGTGCCAGCAGTTTCGTTGGGGAGAGCTCCTACAATGAGCAGTTCTTC,CASSFVGESSYNEQFF
TRBD1,TRBV9,NA,TRBJ1-6,TGTGCCAGCAGTCGTTACAGGGGGAGCCAGCCGGAGAATTCACCCCTCCACTTT,CASSRYRGSQPENSPLHF
TRBD1,TRBV7-2,once,TRBJ1-5,TGTGCCAGCAGCCCGGACAGGGGTGGCAATCAGCCCCAGCATTTT,CASSPDRGGNQPQHF
TRBD2,TRBV5-1,NA,TRBJ2-3,TGCGCCAGCTCCCGACTAGCGGGGGCCGGCACAGATACGCAGTATTTT,CASSRLAGAGTDTQYF
TRBD1,TRBV7-9,NA,TRBJ2-5,TGTGCCAGCAGCCCACAGGGGATCCAGTACTTC,CASSPQGIQYF
TRBD2,TRBV7-2,NA,TRBJ2-7,TGTGCCAGCAGTCGAATAGCGGGAGGGCCTCTCGAGCAGTACTTC,CASSRIAGGPLEQYF
TRBD2,TRBV7-2,NA,TRBJ2-3,TGTGCCAGCGTAATGGGGGGGGGAACAGATACGCAGTATTTT,CASVMGGGTDTQYF
NA,TRBV30,NA,TRBJ1-2,TGTGCCTGGAGTGGCAGGGTCTACGGCTACACCTTC,CAWSGRVYGYTF
TRBD1,TRBV4-3,once,TRBJ1-3,TGCGCCAGCAGCCAAGAGGGAAGACAGGGGCCTTTATATTTT,CASSQEGRQGPLYF
NA,TRBV6-2/TRBV6-3,NA,TRBJ1-5,TGTGCCAGCAGTTTCCGGGACAACTGGCAGCCCCAGCATTTT,CASSFRDNWQPQHF
TRBD1,TRBV19,NA,TRBJ2-6,TGTGCCAGTAGTATAGTAAGGGGACAGATTCAACTATCTGGGGCCAACGTCCTGACTTTC,CASSIVRGQIQLSGANVLTF
TRBD1,TRBV28,NA,TRBJ1-2,TGTGCCAGCAGTTCAACCGGGACAGGGTCTTATGGCTACACCTTC,CASSSTGTGSYGYTF
TRBD1,TRBV2,few,TRBJ2-1,TGTGCCAGCAGTGAAGAAGGGGGCATATACAATGAGCAGTTCTTC,CASSEEGGIYNEQFF
NA,TRBV11-3,few,TRBJ2-6,TGTGCCAGCAGCTCAGGATTAAACAGGGTCGGAGGGGCCAACGTCCTGACTTTC,CASSSGLNRVGGANVLTF
TRBD1,TRBV5-4,NA,TRBJ2-5,TGTGCCACTGCGGGCAGGGGGCAAGAGACCCAGTACTTC,CATAGRGQETQYF
TRBD2,TRBV11-2,NA,TRBJ2-1,TGTGCCAGCACCTTTGGGACTAGCGGCAGTAATGAGCAGTTCTTC,CASTFGTSGSNEQFF
NA,TRBV27,NA,TRBJ1-5,TGTGCCAGCAGTTTTCAGGGGACAAGCAATCAGCCCCAGCATTTT,CASSFQGTSNQPQHF
TRBD1,TRBV7-2,NA,TRBJ1-2,TGTGCCAGCAGCGTAATACAGGGGGCTGTTGGCTACACCTTC,CASSVIQGAVGYTF
NA,TRBV2,NA,TRBJ1-1,TGTGCCAGCAGCCCGCGGGGCCGAACGACTGAAGCTTTCTTT,CASSPRGRTTEAFF
NA,TRBV2,once,TRBJ2-5,TGTGCCAGCAGTGCCGCACGAGAAGAGACCCAGTACTTC,CASSAAREETQYF
TRBD1,TRBV7-9,NA,TRBJ2-3,TGTGCCAGCAGCCGAACCGGGACAGGGTTTCCCTTCACAGATACGCAGTATTTT,CASSRTGTGFPFTDTQYF
NA,TRBV7-3,NA,TRBJ2-2,TGTGCCAGCAGCTCCGGGCCCCTGGACTTATCCGGGGAGCTGTTTTTT,CASSSGPLDLSGELFF
TRBD1,TRBV30,NA,TRBJ1-5,TGTGCCTGGAGGGACAGGAGGGGTCAGCCCCAGCATTTT,CAWRDRRGQPQHF
TRBD1,TRBV4-2,NA,TRBJ1-2,TGTGCCAGCAGCCAAGCCCGAGGGACAGCTTATGGCTACACCTTC,CASSQARGTAYGYTF
NA,TRBV19,NA,TRBJ2-5,TGTGCCAGTAGTATACAGGGTCAAGAGACCCAGTACTTC,CASSIQGQETQYF
NA,TRBV6-2/TRBV6-3,NA,TRBJ2-2,TGTGCCAGCAGTTACTCGACTGCTGAGCGAACCGGGGAGCTGTTTTTT,CASSYSTAERTGELFF
TRBD2,TRBV29-1,NA,TRBJ2-1,TGCAGCGTTGAAAGGGGTAGCGGGAGTCGGTCCTACAATGAGCAGTTCTTC,CSVERGSGSRSYNEQFF
TRBD1,TRBV29-1,NA,TRBJ1-1,TGCAGCGTTCGCCCGGGACAGGGGCGAGAAGCTTTCTTT,CSVRPGQGREAFF
TRBD1,TRBV9,NA,TRBJ1-2,TGTGCCAGCAGCGGGTGGATGGACAGGTTAGGCTATGGCTACACCTTC,CASSGWMDRLGYGYTF
NA,TRBV19,NA,TRBJ2-3,TGTGCCAGTAGTATAGACCCGGGAAGGAGCACAGATACGCAGTATTTT,CASSIDPGRSTDTQYF